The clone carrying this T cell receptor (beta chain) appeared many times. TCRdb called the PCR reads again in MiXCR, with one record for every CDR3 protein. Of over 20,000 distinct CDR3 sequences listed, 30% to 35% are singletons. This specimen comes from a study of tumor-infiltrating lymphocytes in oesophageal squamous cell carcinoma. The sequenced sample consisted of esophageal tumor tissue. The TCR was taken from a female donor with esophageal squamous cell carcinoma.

CDR3 sequence (DNA): TGTGCCAGCAGTGATAACAGGCCAAATGAAAAACTGTTTTTT. Translated: CASSDNRPNEKLFF. The chain recombines TRBV25-1 with TRBJ1-4; maybe TRBD1 (5 bases). Germline values: CDR1 MGHDK, CDR2 SYGVNS. Trimming pared 3 bases from V and 5 bases from J, leaving 10 bases between. The CDR3 has 14 amino acids.